The 21 T cell receptor beta chains below come from one sample, sequenced in a study of blood T cell repertoires in COVID-19. Profiled with immunoSEQ multiplex PCR; TCRdb holds only in-frame clones, not every one. The profile covers 130,000 or so clones, with more than 60% appearing a single time and over 2% taken by the ten largest. Sequences were obtained from peripheral blood. The receptors stem from a woman in her seventies with acute or convalescent COVID-19.

This rearrangement joins TRBV4-2 to TRBJ2-1; 11 bases fit TRBD2. Germline V CDR1 and CDR2: LGHNA, YNFKEQ. The V gene end was trimmed by 4 bases and the J gene end by 7 bases; junction bases not matched to a gene: 9. This CDR3 comprises 16 residues. CDR3 sequence: CASSRLAGGPQNEQFF. The DNA of the CDR3 is TGTGCCAGCAGCCGGTTAGCGGGAGGGCCGCAAAATGAGCAGTTCTTC.

This clone occurred a few times. The chain couples TRBV2 to TRBJ1-1; maybe TRBD1 (6 bases). Trimming shortened V by 5 bases and J by 6 bases, and 19 bases separated the two germline ends. There are 15 residues in the CDR3. Germline CDR1 and CDR2: SNHLY and FYNNEI. CDR3 DNA sequence: TGTGCCAGCAGTATAGAGAACAGGGTTAACCCTGAAGCTTTCTTT. As protein: CASSIENRVNPEAFF.

The V and J genes are TRBV20-1 and TRBJ1-2; the D gene is possibly TRBD1 (6 bases). The V gene's germline CDR1 is DFQATT and CDR2 SNEGSKA (reference sequence). Trimming removed 3 bases at V and 3 bases at J, with 8 bases between. The CDR3 is 12 residues long. CDR3: CSASAGDYGYTF. The CDR3 DNA reads TGCAGTGCTAGTGCAGGGGACTATGGCTACACCTTC.

The table lists this clone with a few counts. CDR3 DNA sequence: TGTGCCAGCAGCTTAACAGGGACTACTAACTATGGCTACACCTTC. Amino acid sequence: CASSLTGTTNYGYTF. The V gene is TRBV28, the J gene TRBJ1-2, with D tentatively TRBD1 (6 bases). There are 15 residues in the CDR3. Germline V CDR1 and CDR2: MDHEN, SYDVKM. Trimming took off 6 bases at V and 0 bases at J, with 14 bases between the two ends.

The chain carries TRBV4-1 and TRBJ2-5, with 9 positions matching TRBD1. The CDR3 has 14 amino acids. From germline, CDR1 is MGHRA and CDR2 YSYEKL. V dropped 4 bases and J dropped 4; count of bases not matched to a gene: 4. CDR3 sequence reads: CASSPQQGAETQYF. The CDR3, as DNA: TGCGCCAGCAGCCCCCAACAGGGGGCAGAGACCCAGTACTTC.

The chain carries TRBV7-2 and TRBJ2-7; D is perhaps TRBD2 (7 bases). Trimming took 5 bases from V and 2 from J, leaving 16 bases between them. Germline V gene sequence: CDR1 SGHTA, CDR2 FQGNSA. CDR3 length: 15 residues. The CDR3 sequence is CASSIGGGRAYEQYF. As DNA, the CDR3 is TGTGCCAGCAGCATAGGCGGGGGCAGGGCCTACGAGCAGTACTTC.

The chain employs TRBV12-5 and TRBJ2-5; maybe TRBD1 (6 bases). V was pared by 6 bases and J by 2 bases, with 16 bases between. The length of the CDR3 is 15 residues. Per the germline V gene, CDR1 is LGHNT and CDR2 is FRNRAP. The CDR3 sequence: CASGLGDKRQETQYF. The CDR3 DNA follows: TGTGCTAGTGGCCTAGGGGACAAACGACAAGAGACCCAGTACTTC.

The rearrangement uses TRBV27 and TRBJ1-2; 8 bases are shared with TRBD1. Looked up from germline, CDR1 is MNHEY and CDR2 is SMNVEV (reference sequence). J gave up 4 bases and V 6 bases, and 16 bases lay outside the gene matches. The CDR3 sequence is 17 residues long. The CDR3 region has the DNA TGTGCCAGCAGCGATCCCCCTGGGGGGCAGGGGGCCTATGGCTACACCTTC. Encoded protein: CASSDPPGGQGAYGYTF.

The rearrangement uses TRBV3-1 (or the pseudogene TRBV3-2) and TRBJ1-5, with D perhaps TRBD1 (5 bases). Trimming cost V 2 bases and J 7 bases, with 18 bases left between them. The CDR3 is 16 amino acids. Per germline, CDR1 LGHDT and CDR2 YNNKEL (reference sequence). The CDR3 region is CASSQTMQGRSQPQHF. CDR3 DNA sequence: TGTGCCAGCAGCCAAACAATGCAGGGCCGATCGCAGCCCCAGCATTTT.

This chain connects TRBV29-1 to TRBJ2-1; 7 bases line up with TRBD2. This CDR3 comprises 17 residues. V lost 0 bases to trimming and J lost 0 bases; unmatched junction nucleotides: 8. Germline V gene sequence: CDR1 SQVTM, CDR2 ANQGSEA. The CDR3 protein is CSVEDPKWEGSYNEQFF. CDR3 DNA sequence: TGCAGCGTTGAAGATCCTAAGTGGGAGGGCTCCTACAATGAGCAGTTCTTC.

There are many counts of this clone. This rearrangement joins TRBV19 to TRBJ2-7; D is ambiguous. The V end was cut by 1 base, the J end by 3 bases, with 7 bases between. From germline, CDR1 is LNHDA and CDR2 SQIVND (reference sequence). The CDR3 loop spans 13 amino acids. In DNA, the CDR3 is TGTGCCAGTAGTATAGGGTCAGTCTACGAGCAGTACTTC. Translation: CASSIGSVYEQYF.

V gene TRBV19 combines with J gene TRBJ2-1, with 7 nucleotides matching TRBD2. The CDR3 runs to 15 residues. V was clipped by 1 base and J by 7 bases; unmatched bases: 7. CDR1 is LNHDA, CDR2 SQIVND, per germline (reference sequence). The CDR3 is CASSIAAGSFNEQFF. The CDR3 region has the DNA TGTGCCAGTAGTATAGCAGCGGGGTCATTTAATGAGCAGTTCTTC. Complete variable domain (other parts from reference TRBV19 and TRBJ2-1): DGGITQSPKYLFRKEGQNVTLSCEQNLNHDAMYWYRQDPGQGLRLIYYSQIVNDFQKGDIAEGYSVSREKKESFPLTVTSAQKNPTAFYLCASSIAAGSFNEQFFGPGTRLTVL.

The CDR3 DNA reads as TGTGCCAGTACCAGACAGGAGAACACTGAAGCTTTCTTT. Protein: CASTRQENTEAFF. The chain employs TRBV19 and TRBJ1-1, with D possibly TRBD1 on 6 matching bases. This CDR3 comprises 13 residues. V was cut by 7 bases and J by 1 base, with 10 bases left in between. Germline V gene sequence: CDR1 LNHDA, CDR2 SQIVND (reference sequence).

This rearrangement joins TRBV28 to TRBJ2-1; 9 nucleotides align to TRBD1. The CDR3 has 14 residues. J lost 5 bases, V lost 6 bases, and 5 bases had no gene match. Germline V gene lookup returns CDR1 MDHEN and CDR2 SYDVKM. The CDR3 is CASSRTGVDNEQFF. The DNA for the CDR3 is TGTGCCAGCAGCAGGACAGGGGTTGACAATGAGCAGTTCTTC.

The V and J genes are TRBV5-1 and TRBJ1-4; 7 nucleotides match TRBD1. With 2 bases clipped from V and 3 bases from J, the junction kept 7 bases outside the gene matches. The germline CDR1 and CDR2 sequences are SGHRS and YFSETQ. This CDR3 contains 16 residues. CDR3 sequence: CASSFFQGGSNEKLFF. The CDR3 DNA is TGCGCCAGCAGCTTTTTTCAGGGGGGCTCTAATGAAAAACTGTTTTTT.

The chain carries TRBV9 and TRBJ1-6; D uncertain. Trimming cost V 0 bases and J 4 bases, with 14 bases left between them. Germline-derived CDR1 and CDR2 are SGDLS and YYNGEE. The CDR3 has 17 amino acids. The CDR3 nucleotides are TGTGCCAGCAGCGTAGTGGACTCCGGTCCATATAATTCACCCCTCCACTTT. Its translation is CASSVVDSGPYNSPLHF.

The chain has TRBV28 and TRBJ1-5; tentatively, D is TRBD1 (5 bases). The germline CDR1 and CDR2 sequences are MDHEN and SYDVKM. The CDR3 spans 16 residues. V lost 9 bases, J lost 0 bases, and 18 bases lay in between. The CDR3 coding sequence is TGTGCCAGTCGCCCGACCTACAGGTATAGCAATCAGCCCCAGCATTTT. Translation gives CASRPTYRYSNQPQHF.

Points on this clone: An end of the junction does not agree with germline; a read error may underlie this. The CDR3 sequence is CASSSGLAGETQYF. The CDR3 nucleotides read TGTGCTAGCAGCTCCGGACTAGCCGGGGAGACCCAGTACTTC. The chain is built from TRBV7-7 and TRBJ2-5, with 8 bases aligning to TRBD2. CDR1 and CDR2 (germline): SSHAT, FNYEAQ (reference sequence). The CDR3 is made up of 14 amino acids.

In this sample, this clone turned up a few times. The chain carries TRBV6-6 and TRBJ2-3; TRBD1 is a possible D gene (5 bases). V lost 2 bases and J lost 3, with 9 bases in between. Germline values: CDR1 MNHNY, CDR2 SVGAGI (reference sequence). The CDR3 runs 14 residues. The CDR3 spells CASSYGQGTDTQYF. The CDR3 nucleotides read TGTGCCAGCAGTTACGGTCAGGGTACAGATACGCAGTATTTT.

The rearrangement joins TRBV5-4 to TRBJ1-2; 8 positions match TRBD1. The V and J ends lost 4 bases and 4 bases, in that order; junction bases with no gene match: 6. This CDR3 is built from 14 residues. Germline V gene data show CDR1 as SGHNT and CDR2 as YYREEE (reference sequence). CDR3 region: CASSVDREGYGYTF. CDR3 nucleotide sequence: TGTGCCAGCAGCGTGGACAGGGAGGGCTATGGCTACACCTTC.

This chain connects TRBV7-8 to TRBJ2-2, with a weak D call TRBD2 (5 bases). The CDR3 is 16 residues long. From germline, CDR1 is SGHVS and CDR2 FQNEAQ. The V gene lost 2 bases and the J gene lost 6 bases, with 16 bases spanning the gap. The CDR3 is CASSLIAFGGAGELFF. CDR3 coding DNA: TGTGCCAGCAGCTTAATAGCGTTTGGTGGTGCCGGGGAGCTGTTTTTT.